This T cell receptor (beta chain) was captured by sequencing in a study of T-cell memory formation after mild COVID-19. About the research overall: Among the donors, TCR clusters were largely specific to each donor.

CDR3 length equals 16 residues. Germline CDR1 and CDR2: SGHDN and FVKESK. The V end was cut by 4 bases, the J end by 5 bases, with 18 bases between. Findings and limits, study-wide: Several responding clones turned up in pre-infection memory, indicating that cross-reactive memory may have taken part. Shrinking CD4+ clones resided mostly in CM and EM, and CD8+ ones in EMRA.

cDNA libraries for TCR alpha and TCR beta, carrying sample barcodes and UMIs, came from 5'RACE with constant-segment primers. TCRdb reanalysed the 5' RACE reads using MiXCR and keeps one entry per CDR3 protein. In the table there are 40,000 to 60,000 distinct CDR3 sequences, over 8.5% of which are singletons. This clonotype was seen only a few times. The antigen is undetermined. The sequencing input was PBMCs or a T cell subset sorted from them (not recorded which). The chain is built from TRBV14 and TRBJ2-1; possible D gene TRBD2, 6 bases. The clonotype originates from an adult woman who had mild COVID-19 (a few samples of this study predate the infection). Cell type and time point are not known. The CDR3 loop is CASSPAWYGRDNEQFF. In DNA form, the CDR3 reads TGTGCCAGCAGCCCAGCCTGGTACGGGAGAGACAATGAGCAGTTCTTC.